This T cell receptor beta chain stems from a study of response to subunit inactivated influenza vaccine. General study findings and limits: Authors suggested each seasonal flu vaccination may recruit only limited numbers of new T cells.

TCRdb used MiXCR to reprocess the RT-PCR reads, holding one entry per CDR3 protein. There are approximately 230,000 distinct CDR3 sequences in the sample; over 9% occur only once, and 7.8% lies in the top ten. This clonotype was counted a few times. Its antigen is undetermined. Sequencing used non-naive T cells sorted from PBMCs, obtained less than 15 days before vaccination. The receptor was isolated from a man between 50 and 59 years old who received an inactivated influenza vaccine.

CDR3 DNA sequence: TGCGCCAGCAGCACGGACAGCTCCTACGAGCAGTACTTC. It codes for CASSTDSSYEQYF. The chain recombines TRBV5-1 with TRBJ2-7; a possible D gene is TRBD1 (6 bases). V shed 4 bases and J shed 0 bases, with 8 bases lying between them. The CDR3 has 13 amino acids. In germline, CDR1 is SGHRS, CDR2 YFSETQ.